This TCR beta chain appears in the sequencing data of a study of blood T cell repertoires in COVID-19. Worth noting for this clone: Other DNA variants within this sample encode the same CDR3.

Here immunoSEQ multiplex PCR was the method, and the copy in TCRdb shows in-frame clones only, minus some. The table records fewer than 200,000 clones, around three quarters of them present only once. This CDR3 comprises 15 residues. CDR1 SGDLS and CDR2 YYNGEE come from the germline V gene. Trimming removed 0 bases from V and 0 bases from J, with 6 bases in between. Material: PBMCs or T cells enriched from blood (not recorded which). This chain links TRBV9 with TRBJ1-4; no reliable D call. This TCR derives from a woman aged 70 to 79 in a cohort exposed to, infected with or recovered from COVID-19 (not recorded which). CDR3 region: CASSVGGTTNEKLFF. CDR3 nucleotides: TGTGCCAGCAGCGTAGGAGGCACAACTAATGAAAAACTGTTTTTT.